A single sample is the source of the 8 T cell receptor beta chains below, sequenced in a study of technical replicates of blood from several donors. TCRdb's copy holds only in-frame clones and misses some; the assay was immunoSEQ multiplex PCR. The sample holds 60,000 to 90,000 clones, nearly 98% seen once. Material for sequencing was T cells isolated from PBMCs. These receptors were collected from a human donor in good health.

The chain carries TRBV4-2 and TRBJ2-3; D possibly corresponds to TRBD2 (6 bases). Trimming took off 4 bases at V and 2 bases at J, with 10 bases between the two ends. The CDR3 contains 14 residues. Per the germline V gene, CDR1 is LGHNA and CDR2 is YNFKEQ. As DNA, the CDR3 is TGTGCCAGCAGCCCCACGGGAGACACAGATACGCAGTATTTT. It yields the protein CASSPTGDTDTQYF.

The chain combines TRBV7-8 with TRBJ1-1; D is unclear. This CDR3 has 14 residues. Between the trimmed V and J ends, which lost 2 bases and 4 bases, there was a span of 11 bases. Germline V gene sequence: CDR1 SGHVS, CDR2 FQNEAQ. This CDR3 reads CASSLLYGATEAFF. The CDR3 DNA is TGTGCCAGCAGCTTACTTTACGGAGCCACTGAAGCTTTCTTT.

CDR3 sequence reads: CASSQDGGTGSFEQYF. CDR3 DNA sequence: TGCGCCAGCAGCCAAGATGGGGGGACAGGGAGTTTCGAGCAGTACTTC. This chain uses TRBV4-1 with TRBJ2-7; 9 bases fit TRBD1. This CDR3 comprises 16 residues. In germline, CDR1 is MGHRA, CDR2 YSYEKL. With 0 bases clipped from V and 6 bases from J, the junction kept 9 bases outside the gene matches.

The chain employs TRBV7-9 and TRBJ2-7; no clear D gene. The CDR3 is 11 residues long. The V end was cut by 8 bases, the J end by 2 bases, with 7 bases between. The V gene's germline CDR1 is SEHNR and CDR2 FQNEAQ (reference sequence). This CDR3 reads CASGQTYEQYF. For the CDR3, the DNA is TGTGCCAGCGGTCAGACCTACGAGCAGTACTTC.

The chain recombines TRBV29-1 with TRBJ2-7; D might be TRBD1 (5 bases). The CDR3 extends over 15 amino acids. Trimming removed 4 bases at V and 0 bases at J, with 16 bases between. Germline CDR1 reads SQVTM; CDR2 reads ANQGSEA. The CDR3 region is CSVVRVRTHSYEQYF. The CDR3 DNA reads TGCAGCGTTGTCAGGGTCAGGACGCACTCCTACGAGCAGTACTTC.

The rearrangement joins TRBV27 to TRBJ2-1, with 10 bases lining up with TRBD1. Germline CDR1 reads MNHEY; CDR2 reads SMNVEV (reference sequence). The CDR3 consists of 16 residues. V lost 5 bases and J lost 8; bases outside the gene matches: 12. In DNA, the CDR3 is TGTGCCAGCAGTCGAATCCCGGGACAGGGGAAGCATGAGCAGTTCTTC. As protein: CASSRIPGQGKHEQFF.

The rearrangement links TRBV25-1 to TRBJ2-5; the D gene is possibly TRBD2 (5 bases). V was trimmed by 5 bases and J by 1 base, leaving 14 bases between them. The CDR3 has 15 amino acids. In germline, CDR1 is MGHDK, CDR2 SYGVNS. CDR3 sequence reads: CASSNEGASQETQYF. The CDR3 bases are TGTGCCAGCAGTAATGAGGGAGCCAGCCAAGAGACCCAGTACTTC.

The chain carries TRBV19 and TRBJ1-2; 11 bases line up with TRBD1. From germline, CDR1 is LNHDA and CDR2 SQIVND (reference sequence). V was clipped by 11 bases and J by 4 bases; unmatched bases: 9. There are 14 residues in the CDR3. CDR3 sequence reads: CAAADRGPSYGYTF. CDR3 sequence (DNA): TGTGCCGCCGCGGACAGGGGGCCGAGCTATGGCTACACCTTC.